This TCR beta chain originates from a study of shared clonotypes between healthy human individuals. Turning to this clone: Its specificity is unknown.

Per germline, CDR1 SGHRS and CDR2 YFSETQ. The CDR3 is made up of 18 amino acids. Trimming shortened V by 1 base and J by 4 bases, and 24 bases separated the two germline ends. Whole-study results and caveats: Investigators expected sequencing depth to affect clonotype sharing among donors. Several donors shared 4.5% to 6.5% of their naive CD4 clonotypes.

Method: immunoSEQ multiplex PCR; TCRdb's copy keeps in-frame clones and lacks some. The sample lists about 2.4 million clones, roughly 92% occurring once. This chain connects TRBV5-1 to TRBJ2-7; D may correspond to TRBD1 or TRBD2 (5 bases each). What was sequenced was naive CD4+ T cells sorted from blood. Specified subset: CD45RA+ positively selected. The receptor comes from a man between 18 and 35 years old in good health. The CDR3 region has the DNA TGCGCCAGCAGCTTGACCTCTTCTCCGGGACGGCCTGGTTACGAGCAGTACTTC. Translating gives CASSLTSSPGRPGYEQYF.